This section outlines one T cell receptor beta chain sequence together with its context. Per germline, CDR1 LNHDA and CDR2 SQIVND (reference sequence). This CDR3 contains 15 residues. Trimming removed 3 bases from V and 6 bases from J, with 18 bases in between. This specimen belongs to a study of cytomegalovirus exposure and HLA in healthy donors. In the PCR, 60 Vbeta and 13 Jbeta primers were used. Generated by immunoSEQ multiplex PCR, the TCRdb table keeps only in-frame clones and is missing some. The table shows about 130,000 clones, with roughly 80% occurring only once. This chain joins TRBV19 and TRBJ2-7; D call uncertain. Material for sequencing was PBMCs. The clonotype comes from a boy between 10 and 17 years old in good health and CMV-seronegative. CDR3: CASSIGAGVPSEQYF. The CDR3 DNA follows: TGTGCCAGTAGTATTGGCGCCGGAGTACCATCCGAGCAGTACTTC.